The 4 T cell receptor beta chains in this list originate from one sample, sequenced in a study of blood T cell repertoires in COVID-19. Profiled with immunoSEQ multiplex PCR; TCRdb holds only in-frame clones, not every one. The table records 110,000 to 150,000 clones, 84% of them present only once. The sequencing sample was made of peripheral blood. These TCRs come from a human donor in a cohort sampled during active COVID-19.

The chain joins TRBV5-1 to TRBJ2-6, with D perhaps matching TRBD1 (6 bases). Deletions cut 1 base from V and 2 bases from J, with 13 bases between. Looked up from germline, CDR1 is SGHRS and CDR2 is YFSETQ. CDR3 length: 17 residues. CDR3 region: CASSLNVQGAGANVLTF. DNA of the CDR3: TGCGCCAGCAGCTTGAACGTACAGGGCGCTGGGGCCAACGTCCTGACTTTC.

This clone showed up just once. V is TRBV2 and J is TRBJ2-7; a weak D match, TRBD1 (5 bases). V dropped 6 bases and J dropped 1 base, with 13 bases sitting between them. The germline V gene encodes CDR1 SNHLY and CDR2 FYNNEI. This CDR3 is 14 amino acids long. DNA of the CDR3: TGTGCCAGCAGCGCCCAGGGTGGGTCCTACGAGCAGTACTTC. It specifies CASSAQGGSYEQYF.

The gene calls are TRBV4-1 and TRBJ1-1, with 9 bases that match TRBD1. The CDR3 consists of 14 residues. V lost 1 base, J lost 4 bases, and 1 base stayed unmatched. Germline V gives CDR1 MGHRA, CDR2 YSYEKL. The CDR3 loop reads CASSQVDRGTEAFF. The CDR3 nucleotides read TGCGCCAGCAGCCAAGTGGACAGGGGCACTGAAGCTTTCTTT.

The V gene is TRBV10-3, the J gene TRBJ2-2, with D perhaps matching TRBD1 (6 bases). Trimming took off 10 bases at V and 0 bases at J, with 12 bases between the two ends. This CDR3 comprises 14 residues. CDR1 ENHRY and CDR2 SYGVKD come from the germline V gene. CDR3 in amino acids: CASQGSANTGELFF. The DNA of the CDR3 is TGTGCCAGCCAGGGGTCGGCGAACACCGGGGAGCTGTTTTTT.